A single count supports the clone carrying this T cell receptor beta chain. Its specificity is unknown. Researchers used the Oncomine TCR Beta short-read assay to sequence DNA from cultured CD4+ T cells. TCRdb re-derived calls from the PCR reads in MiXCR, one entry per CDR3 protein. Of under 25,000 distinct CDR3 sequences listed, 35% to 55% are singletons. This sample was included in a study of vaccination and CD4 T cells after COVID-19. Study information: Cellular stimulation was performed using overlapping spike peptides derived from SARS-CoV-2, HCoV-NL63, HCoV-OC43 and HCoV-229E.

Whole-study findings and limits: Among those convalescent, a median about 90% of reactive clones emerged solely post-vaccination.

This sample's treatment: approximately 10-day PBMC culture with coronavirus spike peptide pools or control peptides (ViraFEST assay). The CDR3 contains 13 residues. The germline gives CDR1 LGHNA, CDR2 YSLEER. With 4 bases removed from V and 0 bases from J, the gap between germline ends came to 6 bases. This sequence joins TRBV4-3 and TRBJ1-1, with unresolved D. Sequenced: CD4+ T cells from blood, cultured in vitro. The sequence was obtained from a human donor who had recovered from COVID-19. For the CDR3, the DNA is TGCGCCAGCAGCCGATGGCTGAACACTGAAGCTTTCTTT. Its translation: CASSRWLNTEAFF.